The rows below give T cell receptor beta chains drawn from one sample of a study of Tregs in tolerant kidney transplant recipients. This table comes from immunoSEQ multiplex PCR, and its TCRdb copy is limited to in-frame clones, with some not included. The table shows about 90,000 clones, with over 85% occurring only once. Material: CD4+ T cells from blood (PBMCs), obtained 12 months after the transplant. The receptors here all came from a human patient who received a combined kidney and bone marrow transplant. Some T cells may arise from the graft donor. The CDR3 runs from the conserved cysteine through the conserved F or W. Only some rows state a clone size, as once, few, many or a class for expanded clones.

abundance	v_gene	j_gene	CDR3aa
once	TRBV2	TRBJ2-5	CASSAATGQGQETQYF
.	TRBV7-9	TRBJ1-2	CASSWRQEYGYTF
.	TRBV7-2	TRBJ2-7	CASSLAPSPYEQYF
.	TRBV7-9	TRBJ2-5	CASSRVGETQYF
.	TRBV7-2	TRBJ2-7	CASSLAPRTSAYEQYF
.	TRBV30	TRBJ2-5	CAWSVGLAGVGTQYF
.	TRBV5-4	TRBJ2-3	CASSWGDRGSTDTQYF
.	TRBV5-4	TRBJ1-2	CASSLDVTGRGYTF
.	TRBV4-1	.	CASSQVPLYEQYF
.	TRBV11-3	TRBJ2-1	CASSLDLGLAIEQFF
.	TRBV27	TRBJ1-4	CASSLDNRAPVLFF
.	TRBV27	TRBJ2-2	CASSFQITNTGELFF
.	TRBV11-3	TRBJ1-4	CASSLVRGTNEKLFF
.	TRBV10-3	TRBJ2-7	CAISVAGTGPYEQYF
.	TRBV28	TRBJ2-1	CASSIGGRDIANEQFF
.	TRBV7-9	TRBJ1-1	CASSLEADTEAFF
.	TRBV27	TRBJ2-4	CASSFSDLAKNIQYF
.	TRBV7-2	TRBJ2-2	CASKRDQGRELFF
.	TRBV6-5	TRBJ2-1	CASSSRLGYNEQFF
.	TRBV6-5	TRBJ1-1	CASSYRGGHTEAFF
.	TRBV19	TRBJ2-3	CASSIGGRATDTQYF
.	TRBV5-1	TRBJ2-3	CASSSSGQSPDTQYF
.	TRBV7-3	TRBJ2-6	CASSLKGVVVPGANVLTF
.	TRBV19	TRBJ1-1	CASSPSGRANTEAFF
.	TRBV2	TRBJ2-1	CASSGVFGFWTSGSPGNEQFF
.	TRBV4-2	TRBJ1-6	CASSPHRPQLVYNSPLHF
.	TRBV4-3	TRBJ2-7	CASSQGWGVTYEQYF
.	TRBV11-3	TRBJ2-1	CASSAVRLAGDKNEQFF
.	TRBV7-2	TRBJ2-7	CASSSRSGSGYEQYF
.	TRBV13	TRBJ1-1	CASSPPGQGADTEAFF
once	TRBV4-3	TRBJ1-5	CASSQGYRGQKSDQPQHF
.	TRBV29-1	TRBJ2-2	CSVQRGWNTGELFF
.	TRBV7-2	TRBJ2-6	CASSLRFGSGANVLTF
.	TRBV5-4	TRBJ2-7	CASSLSFGRGYEQYF
.	TRBV27	TRBJ2-3	CASSLWGADTQYF
once	TRBV7-2	TRBJ2-1	CASSPPRGGDSEQFF
.	TRBV28	TRBJ1-5	CASSFPTGSLQPQHF
.	TRBV18	TRBJ2-7	CASSPTTGEFEQYF
.	TRBV11-3	TRBJ2-3	CASSARQVTDTQYF
.	TRBV5-4	TRBJ2-5	CASSSFFLIQDRGRETQYF
.	TRBV6-1	TRBJ2-1	CASRLPGHNEQFF
.	TRBV18	TRBJ2-5	CASSQGTSGSGETQYF
.	TRBV7-2	TRBJ2-4	CASSLAREGDRSF